Presented here are 16 T cell receptor beta chains from one specimen sequenced in a study of post-analysis software for immune sequencing data (dated by TCRdb to 2013 to 2016). Results and caveats for the whole study, not just this receptor: Four or five TRBV segments, including TRBV5-6, TRBV5-1 and TRBV20-1, were significantly more frequent in patients than controls.

No cognate antigen is known for these TCRs. Preparation of the library involved PCR. Sequencing was carried out with an Illumina HiSeq 2500. Unique molecular identifiers were incorporated into TCR beta cDNA libraries to reduce PCR and sequencing biases. Through fastp at Q25 and MiXCR, TCRdb rebuilt clones from the public reads, retaining in-frame beta chains. CDR3 protein duplicates are merged, each entry listing the most common genes and DNA. Across this sample there are approximately 180,000 distinct CDR3 sequences, with 30% seen only once. The ten most abundant clones make up roughly 1.6% of the sample. What was sequenced was blood. These receptors all come from a girl aged 5-17 years with multiple sclerosis.

This clonotype was detected only a few times. The junction departs from the called germline gene at one end, perhaps through a read error. The chain employs TRBV5-6 and TRBJ1-2, with D unresolved. The CDR3 loop spans 15 amino acids. Germline loops: CDR1 SGHDT, CDR2 YYEEEE. This CDR3 reads CASSLKRRYNYDYTF. The CDR3 nucleotides are TGTGCCAGCAGCTTGAAACGGCGGTATAACTATGACTACACCTTC.

The gene calls are TRBV20-1 and TRBJ1-5; D gene ambiguous. Per germline, CDR1 DFQATT and CDR2 SNEGSKA (reference sequence). This CDR3 is 16 amino acids long. With 0 bases removed from V and 4 bases from J, the gap between germline ends came to 16 bases. The CDR3 DNA reads as TGCAGTGCTAGAGATCGCGGGCCATTCTTAAATCAGCCCCAGCATTTT. Translation gives CSARDRGPFLNQPQHF.

On this clonotype itself: It may be a read error: a sequence one base away is much more abundant. Without the conserved terminal phenylalanine or tryptophan, this CDR3 likely stems from a read error. This rearrangement joins TRBV4-2 to TRBJ2-1; D possibly corresponds to TRBD2 (6 bases). The CDR3 covers 15 residues. Germline lookup yields CDR1 LGHNA and CDR2 YNFKEQ. V was cut by 4 bases and J by 2 bases, with 12 bases left in between. Written as DNA, the CDR3 is TGTGCCAGCAGCCCGGAGGAGGGTACCTACAATGAGCAGTTCGTC. Translation gives CASSPEEGTYNEQFV.

The sample holds many counts of this clonotype. The DNA of the CDR3 is TGTGCCAGGGGAGGCAGCTACAATGAGCAGTTCTTC. This translates into CARGGSYNEQFF. The rearrangement links TRBV2 to TRBJ2-1, with D possibly matching TRBD2 (6 bases). Trimming shortened V by 9 bases and J by 3 bases, and 9 bases separated the two germline ends. CDR3 length equals 12 residues. Germline V CDR1 and CDR2: SNHLY, FYNNEI.

This sequence joins TRBV12-3 or TRBV12-4 and TRBJ1-1; no clear D gene. The CDR3 loop spans 13 amino acids. The ends were cut back, 6 bases at V and 0 bases at J, with 8 bases in the middle. CDR3 sequence (DNA): TGTGCCAGCAGGCGGTTAGTGAACACTGAAGCTTTCTTT. Protein sequence: CASRRLVNTEAFF.

The table lists this clonotype with many counts. The V gene is TRBV9, the J gene TRBJ1-2; D is uncertain. Germline V lookup: CDR1 SGDLS, CDR2 YYNGEE. The CDR3 totals 12 residues. Trimming removed 6 bases from V and 6 bases from J, with 12 bases in between. CDR3 nucleotides: TGTGCCAGCATGACTCCCACGCATGGCTACACCTTC. Encoded protein: CASMTPTHGYTF. Complete variable domain (other parts from reference TRBV9 and TRBJ1-2): DSGVTQTPKHLITATGQRVTLRCSPRSGDLSVYWYQQSLDQGLQFLIQYYNGEERAKGNILERFSAQQFPDLHSELNLSSLELGDSALYFCASMTPTHGYTFGSGTRLTVV.

This clonotype was observed many times. The rearrangement links TRBV5-4 to TRBJ1-2; 7 bases are shared with TRBD1. Germline trimming cut 5 bases from V and 8 bases from J; bases unmatched to any gene: 9. Per the germline V gene, CDR1 is SGHNT and CDR2 is YYREEE (reference sequence). CDR3 length: 13 residues. The DNA for the CDR3 is TGTGCCAGCAGAATGACAGGGTGGGAGGGCTACACCTTC. This translates into CASRMTGWEGYTF.

Worth noting for this clonotype: It is likely a read error, because the conserved phenylalanine at the end of the CDR3 is missing. The chain recombines TRBV11-2 with TRBJ1-2; D is perhaps TRBD1 (6 bases). The germline V and J ends were trimmed by 1 base and 3 bases, with 9 bases remaining between them. CDR3 length: 14 residues. The germline V gene encodes CDR1 SGHAT and CDR2 FQNNGV. CDR3 nucleotides: TGTGCCAGCAGCTTAGGGGGGGCTGACTATGGCTACACCTAC. Translated: CASSLGGADYGYTY.

This clonotype occurred once. An end of the junction differs from the germline gene, which may be a read error. The chain has TRBV14 and TRBJ2-3, with D perhaps TRBD2 (5 bases). The length of the CDR3 is 15 residues. Per the germline V gene, CDR1 is SGHDN and CDR2 is FVKESK. CDR3 loop: CAGSQAVPSTDTQYF. Written as DNA, the CDR3 is TGTGCCGGCAGCCAAGCGGTTCCAAGCACAGATACGCAGTATTTT.

This clonotype was seen more than once but under ten times. This chain connects TRBV12-3 or TRBV12-4 to TRBJ1-6, with a tentative D call TRBD1 (6 bases). V was shortened by 6 bases and J by 5 bases, with 14 bases between the two germline ends. The CDR3 sequence is 15 residues long. CDR3 DNA: TGTGCCAGCAGCCAACCGGGACAAGATAATTCACCCCTCCACTTT. This gives the protein CASSQPGQDNSPLHF.

This sequence joins TRBV12-3 or TRBV12-4 and TRBJ2-1; 7 bases are shared with TRBD1. This CDR3 has 16 amino acids. J gave up 5 bases and V 4 bases, and 11 bases lay outside the gene matches. The CDR3 DNA reads as TGTGCCAGCAGTTCGGGGACAGTGGGTCAACACAATGAGCAGTTCTTC. Translated: CASSSGTVGQHNEQFF.

The genes are TRBV5-1 and TRBJ1-1; 8 nucleotides line up with TRBD1. The CDR3 length is 16 residues. Trimming cost V 4 bases and J 6 bases; bases outside gene matches: 14. The V gene's germline CDR1 is SGHRS and CDR2 YFSETQ. CDR3 loop: CASSPTGQGVLAEAFF. The DNA for the CDR3 is TGCGCCAGCAGCCCCACCGGACAGGGTGTTTTAGCTGAAGCTTTCTTT.

As regards this clonotype: A much larger clone differs from this one at a single base, so this may be a read error. This chain uses TRBV6-1 with TRBJ1-2, with D possibly being TRBD1 (5 bases). Germline V lookup: CDR1 MNHNS, CDR2 SASEGT. This CDR3 spans 16 amino acids. The CDR3, as DNA: TGTGTCAGCAGTGAACTTTGGGGGTTCGGGGACTATGGCTACACCTTC. It yields the protein CVSSELWGFGDYGYTF.

This clonotype was detected a few times. This sequence joins TRBV2 and TRBJ2-3; no definite D call. There are 12 residues in the CDR3. V shed 7 bases and J shed 4 bases, with 9 bases lying between them. Germline assignment: CDR1 SNHLY and CDR2 FYNNEI. CDR3: CASKVIADTQYF. The CDR3 DNA reads TGTGCCAGCAAGGTTATCGCAGATACGCAGTATTTT.

This clonotype was seen only a few times. It may be a read error: a sequence one base away is much more abundant. This sequence joins TRBV4-1 and TRBJ2-1, with D unresolved. The CDR3 spans 12 residues. Germline V gives CDR1 MGHRA, CDR2 YSYEKL. The CDR3: CANSQDHVQQFF. The CDR3 DNA sequence: TGCGCCAACAGCCAAGATCACGTGCAGCAGTTCTTC.

This clonotype appeared many times. The chain employs TRBV12-3 or TRBV12-4 and TRBJ2-1; 7 bases are a match to TRBD1. The CDR3 spans 16 residues. Losses at the gene ends were 5 bases for V and 5 bases for J; bases not matched to a gene: 12. Written as DNA, the CDR3 is TGTGCCAGCAGTACCCCCGACAGGGAGAGGGACAATGAGCAGTTCTTC. This codes for CASSTPDRERDNEQFF.